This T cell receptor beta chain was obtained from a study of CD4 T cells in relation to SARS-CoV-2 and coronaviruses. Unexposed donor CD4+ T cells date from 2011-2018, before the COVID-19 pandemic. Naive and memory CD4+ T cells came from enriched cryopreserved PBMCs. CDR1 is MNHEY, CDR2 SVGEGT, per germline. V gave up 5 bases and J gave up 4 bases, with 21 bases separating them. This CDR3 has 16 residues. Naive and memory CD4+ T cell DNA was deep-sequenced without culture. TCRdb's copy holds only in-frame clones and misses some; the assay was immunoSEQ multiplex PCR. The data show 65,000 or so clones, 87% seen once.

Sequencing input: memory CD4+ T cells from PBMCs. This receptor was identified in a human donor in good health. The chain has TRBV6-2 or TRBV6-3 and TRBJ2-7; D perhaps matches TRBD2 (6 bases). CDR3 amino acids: CASSPLGEATGYEQYF. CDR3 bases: TGTGCCAGCAGTCCCTTGGGGGAGGCAACGGGTTACGAGCAGTACTTC.